The 22 T cell receptor beta chains listed next were all sequenced from one sample in a study of monozygotic twins with cystic fibrosis. Using immunoSEQ multiplex PCR, the repertoire was profiled, and TCRdb retains in-frame clones only, with some absent. The table includes roughly 28,000 clones, around four fifths detected once. The sequencing sample was made of blood. Receptors originate from a girl aged 2-15 years with cystic fibrosis.

This rearrangement joins TRBV6-6 to TRBJ1-1; D unclear. This CDR3 is 15 amino acids long. Looked up from germline, CDR1 is MNHNY and CDR2 is SVGAGI (reference sequence). Trimming cost V 3 bases and J 0 bases, with 11 bases left between them. DNA for the CDR3: TGTGCCAGCAGTTATTATGGGGAGATGAACACTGAAGCTTTCTTT. This encodes CASSYYGEMNTEAFF.

The V gene is TRBV25-1, the J gene TRBJ2-2; the match to TRBD1 covers 10 bases. The trim removed 1 base at V and 0 bases at J, leaving 5 bases unmatched. CDR3 length equals 18 residues. Looked up from germline, CDR1 is MGHDK and CDR2 is SYGVNS. The CDR3 region is CASSESTGQGANTGELFF. CDR3 nucleotide sequence: TGTGCCAGCAGTGAATCCACCGGACAGGGGGCGAACACCGGGGAGCTGTTTTTT.

The chain uses TRBV4-2 and TRBJ2-5; a weak D match, TRBD1 (7 bases). The V end lost 3 bases, the J end lost 5 bases, and 25 bases lay between the germline ends. Germline lookup yields CDR1 LGHNA and CDR2 YNFKEQ. This CDR3 is 18 amino acids long. The CDR3 DNA is TGTGCCAGCAGCCACACAGGGGTAGCGGAGGACCCCAGCGAGACCCAGTACTTC. Translating it yields CASSHTGVAEDPSETQYF.

This chain links TRBV4-1 with TRBJ2-1, with 9 bases matching TRBD2. Looked up from germline, CDR1 is MGHRA and CDR2 is YSYEKL. V was pared by 0 bases and J by 9 bases, with 9 bases of the junction left unmatched. CDR3 length equals 16 residues. The CDR3 loop reads CASSQEPGLAVSEQFF. CDR3 DNA sequence: TGCGCCAGCAGCCAAGAACCGGGACTAGCCGTTAGTGAGCAGTTCTTC.

The chain's CDR3 is CASSPGSGDTEAFF. CDR3 bases: TGTGCCAGCAGCCCCGGATCGGGGGACACTGAAGCTTTCTTT. The V call is TRBV21-1, the J call TRBJ1-1. TRBV21-1 is a documented pseudogene. The CDR3 length is 14 residues.

The chain couples TRBV28 to TRBJ2-7; 8 positions agree with TRBD1. The CDR3 loop spans 14 amino acids. V lost 4 bases to trimming and J lost 2 bases; unmatched junction nucleotides: 4. Germline CDR1 is MDHEN and CDR2 is SYDVKM. CDR3 bases: TGTGCCAGCAGTTCACCGGGACAGGCCTACGAGCAGTACTTC. This sequence encodes CASSSPGQAYEQYF.

The V call is TRBV6-5, the J call TRBJ1-1; D might be TRBD1 (5 bases). Germline V gene sequence: CDR1 MNHEY, CDR2 SVGAGI. The CDR3 has 13 amino acids. V lost 2 bases to trimming and J lost 1 base, with 5 bases between them. The CDR3 DNA sequence: TGTGCCAGCAGTTACGGACAGAACACTGAAGCTTTCTTT. Protein: CASSYGQNTEAFF.

The chain has TRBV28 and TRBJ1-5, with D perhaps matching TRBD1 (6 bases). The V end lost 6 bases, the J end lost 5 bases, and 11 bases lay between the germline ends. CDR3 size: 13 residues. The germline V gene has CDR1 MDHEN and CDR2 SYDVKM. The CDR3: CASSPPGDQPQHF. The CDR3 DNA is TGTGCCAGCAGCCCCCCAGGGGATCAGCCCCAGCATTTT.

This chain joins TRBV27 and TRBJ2-7; 7 nucleotides agree with TRBD1. Germline CDR1 MNHEY, CDR2 SMNVEV (reference sequence). J lost 2 bases, V lost 2 bases, and 0 bases had no gene match. The CDR3 runs 13 residues. The CDR3, as DNA: TGTGCCAGCAGTTTAGGGACAGCCTACGAGCAGTACTTC. Encoded protein: CASSLGTAYEQYF.

The chain recombines TRBV9 with TRBJ1-5; D possibly corresponds to TRBD1 (6 bases). Germline V CDR1 and CDR2: SGDLS, YYNGEE. This CDR3 has 14 residues. Trimming removed 3 bases at V and 6 bases at J, with 13 bases between. DNA of the CDR3: TGTGCCAGCAGCGCCCACAGGGATGGTCAGCCCCAGCATTTT. Amino acid sequence: CASSAHRDGQPQHF.

The chain combines TRBV15 with TRBJ1-5; tentative D call: TRBD1 (5 bases). Germline-derived CDR1 and CDR2 are LNHNV and YYDKDF (reference sequence). The CDR3 contains 15 residues. Trimming took off 0 bases at V and 0 bases at J, with 6 bases between the two ends. CDR3 in amino acids: CATSREGVSNQPQHF. The CDR3 region has the DNA TGTGCCACCAGCAGAGAGGGGGTTAGCAATCAGCCCCAGCATTTT.

This clone was found a few times. The chain combines TRBV6-5 with TRBJ1-2; D is unresolved. Germline CDR1 is MNHEY and CDR2 is SVGAGI. The V gene lost 8 bases and the J gene lost 3 bases, with 16 bases spanning the gap. This CDR3 spans 14 amino acids. This chain's CDR3 is CASAPRVDHYGYTF. The CDR3 bases are TGTGCCAGCGCCCCTCGGGTCGACCACTATGGCTACACCTTC.

The chain couples TRBV6-5 to TRBJ2-1; weak D call: TRBD1 (5 bases). This CDR3 has 15 amino acids. The V gene lost 0 bases and the J gene lost 7 bases, with 13 bases spanning the gap. Germline assignment: CDR1 MNHEY and CDR2 SVGAGI. CDR3 in amino acids: CASSYSRQGRNEQFF. In nucleotides, the CDR3 is TGTGCCAGCAGTTACTCGCGGCAGGGTCGAAATGAGCAGTTCTTC.

The chain joins TRBV19 to TRBJ2-1; 9 nucleotides align to TRBD2. The CDR3 covers 16 residues. Losses at the gene ends were 4 bases for V and 0 bases for J; bases not matched to a gene: 4. Germline V gene sequence: CDR1 LNHDA, CDR2 SQIVND (reference sequence). The CDR3 region has the DNA TGTGCCAGTAGTACCCAAGCGGGGGGCTCCTACAATGAGCAGTTCTTC. It yields the protein CASSTQAGGSYNEQFF. The complete variable domain, with remaining parts taken from reference TRBV19 and TRBJ2-1, reads DGGITQSPKYLFRKEGQNVTLSCEQNLNHDAMYWYRQDPGQGLRLIYYSQIVNDFQKGDIAEGYSVSREKKESFPLTVTSAQKNPTAFYLCASSTQAGGSYNEQFFGPGTRLTVL.

The J gene is TRBJ2-1, the V gene TRBV7-3, with D unresolved. V shed 3 bases and J shed 2 bases, with 5 bases lying between them. The germline gives CDR1 SGHTA, CDR2 FQGTGA. This CDR3 is built from 13 residues. In nucleotides, the CDR3 is TGTGCCAGCAGCTTGATACCCTACAATGAGCAGTTCTTC. Its protein is CASSLIPYNEQFF.

This clone was observed a handful of times. This chain joins TRBV30 and TRBJ1-1; no definite D call. CDR3 length equals 14 residues. The V gene's germline CDR1 is GTSNPN and CDR2 SVGIG (reference sequence). Trimming took off 0 bases at V and 2 bases at J, with 10 bases between the two ends. CDR3: CAWSVGSANTEAFF. Written as DNA, the CDR3 is TGTGCCTGGAGTGTCGGGTCAGCTAACACTGAAGCTTTCTTT.

The chain couples TRBV10-3 to TRBJ1-1, with D tentatively TRBD1 (6 bases). Trimming took 10 bases from V and 0 from J, leaving 12 bases between them. The CDR3 runs to 13 residues. Germline V lookup: CDR1 ENHRY, CDR2 SYGVKD. CDR3 sequence reads: CATRQEMNTEAFF. The CDR3 region has the DNA TGTGCCACCCGACAGGAAATGAACACTGAAGCTTTCTTT.

This chain uses TRBV2 with TRBJ1-1; D gene unclear. The CDR3 length is 13 residues. Looked up from germline, CDR1 is SNHLY and CDR2 is FYNNEI. The germline V and J ends were trimmed by 4 bases and 2 bases, with 8 bases remaining between them. The CDR3 DNA is TGTGCCAGCAGTGCAGACCTAAACACTGAAGCTTTCTTT. Amino acid sequence: CASSADLNTEAFF.

The rearrangement uses TRBV9 and TRBJ1-4, with 7 positions matching TRBD1. Germline lookup yields CDR1 SGDLS and CDR2 YYNGEE. V shed 3 bases, J shed 1 base, and the junction held 0 bases outside the gene matches. The CDR3 consists of 14 residues. The CDR3: CASSGQGTNEKLFF. The CDR3 nucleotides are TGTGCCAGCAGCGGACAGGGAACTAATGAAAAACTGTTTTTT.

This clone was counted a single time. The CDR3: CASSLGSLSYEQYF. The CDR3 nucleotides are TGTGCCAGCAGTTTGGGTTCCCTTTCCTACGAGCAGTACTTC. The rearrangement joins TRBV27 to TRBJ2-7; no definite D call. Germline values: CDR1 MNHEY, CDR2 SMNVEV (reference sequence). The CDR3 totals 14 residues. V was pared by 3 bases and J by 1 base, with 10 bases between.

The rearrangement uses TRBV14 and TRBJ2-7; no definite D call. This CDR3 comprises 10 residues. In germline, CDR1 is SGHDN, CDR2 FVKESK. Trimming pared 5 bases from V and 3 bases from J, leaving 2 bases between. For the CDR3, the DNA is TGTGCCAGCAGCGTCTACGAGCAGTACTTC. It encodes CASSVYEQYF.

This clone was seen more than once but under ten times. This sequence joins TRBV7-8 and TRBJ1-1; possibly TRBD1 for D (6 bases). Germline lookup yields CDR1 SGHVS and CDR2 FQNEAQ. The CDR3 loop spans 15 amino acids. V gave up 5 bases and J gave up 6 bases, with 19 bases separating them. CDR3 bases: TGTGCCAGCAGCCCGCTAGGGGGGGGTGTCGCTGAAGCTTTCTTT. This gives the protein CASSPLGGGVAEAFF.